The entry below describes one TCR beta chain. Germline loops: CDR1 MNHEY, CDR2 SVGAGI. The V end was cut by 6 bases, the J end by 6 bases, with 11 bases between. This CDR3 has 13 amino acids. Per the original methods: Amplification from reference gene primers served as the basis for estimated nucleated cell counts. The data were produced by immunoSEQ multiplex PCR, yet TCRdb's version contains in-frame clones alone and is incomplete. V, J and clone size were drawn from that table, and D and trimming were deduced from the DNA. The sample shows hundreds of thousands of clones, 85% of them seen only once. These data are taken from a study of blood T cell repertoires in COVID-19. Study-wide context: Sites across the United States, Italy and Spain contributed samples from acute and convalescent COVID-19. The analysed material was cDNA or gDNA that came from T cells, B-cell-depleted T cells, or PBMCs.

This TCR was sampled from a woman younger than 35 with acute or convalescent COVID-19. Sequenced input: peripheral blood. The chain is built from TRBV6-5 and TRBJ1-4; TRBD1 is a possible D gene (6 bases). The CDR3 spells CASREGGDEKLFF. DNA of the CDR3: TGTGCCAGCAGAGAGGGGGGGGATGAAAAACTGTTTTTT.